This T cell receptor (beta chain) appears in the sequencing data of a study of chronic HIV infection and antiretroviral therapy (dated by TCRdb to the mid-2010s). Relative to germline, V is 0 bases shorter and J is 5 bases shorter, with 0 bases between their ends. CDR1 MNHNS and CDR2 SASEGT are derived from the germline V gene. The CDR3 numbers 11 residues from cysteine through phenylalanine. Solely the CDR3 DNA is kept, with 33 bases framed from the first base. Comments on this clonotype: The antigen it binds to is not known. Base qualities were left out, and no much larger clone turns up one base away.

Preparation of the library involved 5' RACE. TCRdb names Illumina MiSeq as the instrument used. The raw public reads went through TCRdb reprocessing: fastp at Q25, MiXCR clone calling, in-frame beta chains kept. For every CDR3 protein sequence, its rows merge into one entry that carries the most common genes and DNA. This sample holds roughly 50,000 distinct CDR3 sequences; about 18% were observed only once. The ten top clones hold 2.8% of the sample. This receptor chain uses TRBV6-1 and TRBJ2-3, with an unclear D gene assignment. Sequenced sample: peripheral blood. The receptor's source is an adult who had HIV and had not received antiretroviral therapy, or was an uninfected healthy control (not recorded which). The sequenced DNA: TGTGCCAGCAGTGAAGCAGATACGCAGTATTTT. This sequence encodes CASSEADTQYF.